This passage covers 20 T cell receptor beta chains from one sample sequenced in a study of breast tumors, draining lymph nodes, adjacent tissues. TCRdb re-analysed the multiplex PCR reads in MiXCR, keeping a single row per CDR3 protein. Among around 230,000 distinct CDR3 sequences listed, nearly 35% were seen once. Samples came from axillary lymph nodes draining the breast cancer. Sequenced: axillary lymph node tissue. The receptors stem from a female donor with breast cancer. Some clones in this sample may be carry-over from other donors' samples.

V is TRBV18 and J is TRBJ2-7; D may be TRBD2 (5 bases). V lost 3 bases to trimming and J lost 0 bases, with 18 bases between them. The CDR3 runs to 17 residues. Germline loops: CDR1 KGHSH, CDR2 LQKENI. The chain's CDR3 is CASSPFAGGRSSYEQYF. In DNA, the CDR3 is TGTGCCAGCTCACCTTTCGCGGGCGGTAGGAGCTCCTACGAGCAGTACTTC.

This clonotype has ten or more counts. CDR3 protein: CASSSQTSFGVAQYF. As DNA, the CDR3 is TGTGCCAGCAGCTCGCAGACTAGTTTCGGTGTTGCGCAGTATTTT. The V gene is TRBV7-2, the J gene TRBJ2-3; D is perhaps TRBD2 (6 bases). V lost 4 bases to trimming and J lost 10 bases, with 21 bases between them. The CDR3 length is 15 residues. Germline assignment: CDR1 SGHTA and CDR2 FQGNSA.

This chain connects TRBV4-2 to TRBJ1-5; 10 bases align to TRBD1. CDR1 and CDR2 from the germline V gene are LGHNA and YNFKEQ. V was clipped by 1 base and J by 4 bases; unmatched bases: 1. The CDR3 length is 15 residues. As DNA, the CDR3 is TGTGCCAGCAGCCAAGGGACAGGGGGAAATCAGCCCCAGCATTTT. It yields the protein CASSQGTGGNQPQHF.

This clonotype has only a few counts. CDR3 in amino acids: CASPPGGGLYGYTF. In DNA form, the CDR3 reads TGTGCCAGCCCCCCCGGGGGGGGCCTCTATGGCTACACCTTC. The chain joins TRBV7-2 to TRBJ1-2; D is possibly TRBD1 (6 bases). Germline V gene lookup returns CDR1 SGHTA and CDR2 FQGNSA. The CDR3 sequence is 14 residues long. V gave up 8 bases and J gave up 4 bases, with 17 bases separating them.

In regard to this clonotype: A much more abundant neighbour one base away suggests this may be a read error. The CDR3 does not end in the conserved phenylalanine or tryptophan, so this is likely a read error. The chain uses TRBV19 and TRBJ1-5; D gene uncertain. Germline assignment: CDR1 LNHDA and CDR2 SQIVND (reference sequence). V was shortened by 1 base and J by 5 bases, with 15 bases between the two germline ends. The CDR3 has 16 amino acids. CDR3 loop: CASSIGPARHYQPQHS. The CDR3 nucleotides are TGTGCCAGTAGTATAGGGCCAGCTAGACATTATCAGCCCCAGCATTCT.

Ten or more counts support this clonotype. The V gene is TRBV10-3, the J gene TRBJ2-5; the D is unclear. V was shortened by 5 bases and J by 2 bases, with 9 bases between the two germline ends. From germline, CDR1 is ENHRY and CDR2 SYGVKD. The CDR3 totals 13 residues. The CDR3 loop reads CAISTPTQETQYF. CDR3 nucleotides: TGTGCCATCAGTACCCCGACACAAGAGACCCAGTACTTC.

The chain couples TRBV5-1 to TRBJ1-2, with a weak D call TRBD1 (5 bases). This CDR3 has 14 residues. Germline lookup yields CDR1 SGHRS and CDR2 YFSETQ. Trimming shortened V by 2 bases and J by 4 bases, and 12 bases separated the two germline ends. CDR3 bases: TGCGCCAGCAGCTTTGGACAAACTGCCTATGGCTACACCTTC. Its protein product is CASSFGQTAYGYTF. The full variable domain, rest sourced from reference TRBV5-1 and TRBJ1-2, is KAGVTQTPRYLIKTRGQQVTLSCSPISGHRSVSWYQQTPGQGLQFLFEYFSETQRNKGNFPGRFSGRQFSNSRSEMNVSTLELGDSALYLCASSFGQTAYGYTFGSGTRLTVV.

The CDR3 sequence is CARGDRGEQYF. As DNA, the CDR3 is TGTGCTAGAGGGGACAGGGGGGAGCAGTACTTC. The chain uses TRBV7-7 and TRBJ2-7, with 11 bases fitting TRBD1. The length of the CDR3 is 11 residues. Germline-derived CDR1 and CDR2 are SSHAT and FNYEAQ (reference sequence).

This clonotype was seen ten or more times. The chain couples TRBV7-6 to TRBJ1-3; 11 bases line up with TRBD1. The trim removed 5 bases at V and 5 bases at J, leaving 5 bases unmatched. The CDR3 is 15 residues long. Per germline, CDR1 SGHVS and CDR2 FNYEAQ. The CDR3 here is CASSGQDRGRNTIYF. As DNA, the CDR3 is TGTGCCAGCAGCGGACAGGACAGGGGGCGAAACACCATATATTTT.

This clonotype was detected many times. The chain has TRBV11-2 and TRBJ1-3, with TRBD1 as a possible D gene (6 bases). Germline V CDR1 and CDR2: SGHAT, FQNNGV. The CDR3 consists of 14 residues. V was cut by 5 bases and J by 8 bases, with 16 bases left in between. In nucleotides, the CDR3 is TGTGCCAGCAGCCGTACAGGGACGCGCGACACCATATATTTT. Protein: CASSRTGTRDTIYF.

This clonotype was seen ten or more times. The V gene is TRBV7-3, the J gene TRBJ2-3; D is uncertain. The V and J ends lost 5 bases and 2 bases respectively, with 8 bases between them. This CDR3 comprises 13 residues. From germline, CDR1 is SGHTA and CDR2 FQGTGA. CDR3 in amino acids: CASSEQPTDTQYF. The CDR3, as DNA: TGTGCCAGCAGCGAGCAGCCCACAGATACGCAGTATTTT.

This chain connects TRBV12-3 or TRBV12-4 to TRBJ2-7, with D perhaps TRBD1 (6 bases). CDR3 length equals 14 residues. V lost 5 bases to trimming and J lost 1 base, with 12 bases between them. In nucleotides, the CDR3 is TGTGCCAGCAGTGACGGACAGAGGTCCTACGAGCAGTACTTC. This encodes CASSDGQRSYEQYF.

This clonotype was counted a few times. The chain is built from TRBV28 and TRBJ1-2; 10 bases line up with TRBD1. The CDR3 contains 14 residues. With 2 bases clipped from V and 5 bases from J, the junction kept 2 bases outside the gene matches. Germline V CDR1 and CDR2: MDHEN, SYDVKM. The CDR3 reads CASSLDRGRYGYTF. The CDR3, as DNA: TGTGCCAGCAGTTTAGACAGGGGGCGATATGGCTACACCTTC.

This clonotype appeared many times. This chain uses TRBV3-1 with TRBJ2-7; 8 positions agree with TRBD1. CDR3 size: 15 residues. Germline V gives CDR1 LGHDT, CDR2 YNNKEL (reference sequence). J gave up 3 bases and V 1 base, and 5 bases lay outside the gene matches. CDR3 in DNA: TGTGCCAGCAGCCAAGCGTCGGGACAGGTCTACGAGCAGTACTTC. Amino acids: CASSQASGQVYEQYF.

This clonotype was picked up many times. This chain connects TRBV5-6 to TRBJ2-6, with unresolved D. V gave up 6 bases and J gave up 0 bases, with 7 bases separating them. The germline CDR1 and CDR2 sequences are SGHDT and YYEEEE. This CDR3 region has 14 residues. In nucleotides, the CDR3 is TGTGCCAGCAAGCTTAGCTCTGGGGCCAACGTCCTGACTTTC. Translated: CASKLSSGANVLTF.

In DNA form, the CDR3 reads TGTGCCAGCAGTCCCGGGACGGTTAGATCCTACGAGCAGTACTTC. Residues: CASSPGTVRSYEQYF. The V gene is TRBV6-1, the J gene TRBJ2-7; TRBD1 or TRBD2 may be the D gene (5 bases each). CDR3 length: 15 amino acids. V lost 5 bases and J lost 1, with 15 bases in between. The germline gives CDR1 MNHNS, CDR2 SASEGT.

As regards this clonotype: The junction shows a germline mismatch at one end, possibly a read error. The chain recombines TRBV14 with TRBJ2-2, with TRBD2 identical over 9 bases. The V gene's germline CDR1 is SGHDN and CDR2 FVKESK. The CDR3 consists of 15 residues. The CDR3 spells CASSQDAGGLGEPFF. The CDR3 DNA is TGTGCCAGCAGCCAAGATGCGGGGGGGCTCGGGGAGCCGTTTTTT.

The rearrangement uses TRBV20-1 and TRBJ2-7; the match to TRBD2 covers 10 bases. The V segment lost 4 bases and the J segment 1 base; nucleotides outside the gene matches: 7. The germline gives CDR1 DFQATT, CDR2 SNEGSKA (reference sequence). The CDR3 is 15 amino acids. The CDR3 DNA reads as TGCAGTGCTACTCCGGGACTAGCGCCATCCTACGAGCAGTACTTC. Protein sequence: CSATPGLAPSYEQYF.

DNA of the CDR3: TGTGCCAGCAGTGCGGACAGGGGATCAACTAATGAAAAACTGTTTTTT. It is translated as CASSADRGSTNEKLFF. The rearrangement uses TRBV6-5 and TRBJ1-4; TRBD1 aligns across 9 bases. The ends lost 5 bases at V and 0 bases at J; junction bases unmatched: 4. This CDR3 has 16 amino acids. Germline V gives CDR1 MNHEY, CDR2 SVGAGI.

The CDR3 region has the DNA TGTGCCACCAGTGACAGTTTGGTTAACTATGGCTACACCTTC. Its protein is CATSDSLVNYGYTF. The V call is TRBV24-1, the J call TRBJ1-2; no clear D gene. Trimming left V 4 bases short and J 1 base short, with 9 bases between. Germline V gene sequence: CDR1 KGHDR, CDR2 SFDVKD. The CDR3 has 14 residues.